This T cell receptor beta chain was sequenced for a study of blood T cell repertoires in COVID-19. Study-level information: The United States, Italy and Spain supplied acute and convalescent COVID-19 samples. The cDNA or gDNA used as material had been derived from T cells, B-cell-depleted T cells, or PBMCs.

Seattle researchers signed up patients amid active infection and tracked them longitudinally. Authors' methods: Scientists estimated how many nucleated cells there were by amplifying reference gene primers. The data were produced by immunoSEQ multiplex PCR, yet TCRdb's version contains in-frame clones alone and is incomplete. The V and J calls and clone size are taken from that table; D and trimming were inferred from the DNA. The top ten clones hold approximately 3.6% of a sample with some 70,000 clones, roughly 87% of them seen once. This CDR3 region has 14 residues. Trimming cost V 5 bases and J 6 bases; bases outside gene matches: 10. Germline V gene data show CDR1 as SEHNR and CDR2 as FQNEAQ (reference sequence).

The sample comprised peripheral blood. This TCR was sampled from a woman between 45 and 60 years old with COVID-19, enrolled during active disease. The chain has TRBV7-9 and TRBJ2-7, with 7 bases that match TRBD2. The CDR3 region has the DNA TGTGCCAGCAGCGCGATTGGGGGGGTAGGCGAGCAGTACTTC. Protein sequence: CASSAIGGVGEQYF.